Presented here are 21 T cell receptor beta chains from one specimen sequenced in a study of Ad26.COV2.S vaccination and SARS-CoV-2 variants. Sequenced by immunoSEQ multiplex PCR; TCRdb stores in-frame clones only, minus some. The sample lists roughly 510,000 clones; approximately 90% were seen once. The sample's treatment: approximately 18 received Ad26.COV2.S at low or high dose, single or two shots; several received placebo; per-sample allocation not given. The study sampled participants on day 63 after the first vaccine or placebo injection. Sequenced here: peripheral blood, sampled in a trial of Ad26.COV2.S vaccine versus placebo. Source of these receptors: a person aged 18-65 years who received the Ad26.COV2.S COVID-19 vaccine or a placebo.

This rearrangement joins TRBV25-1 to TRBJ1-6; the D gene is possibly TRBD1 (5 bases). Germline CDR1 and CDR2: MGHDK and SYGVNS. V lost 6 bases and J lost 5, with 23 bases in between. The CDR3 covers 18 residues. The CDR3 nucleotides read TGTGCCAGCAGATTTAGGACACCGACACGAATTCATAATTCACCCCTCCACTTT. Translation: CASRFRTPTRIHNSPLHF. The full variable domain, in which reference TRBV25-1 and TRBJ1-6 provide the parts outside the CDR3, is EADIYQTPRYLVIGTGKKITLECSQTMGHDKMYWYQQDPGMELHLIHYSYGVNSTEKGDLSSESTVSRIRTEHFPLTLESARPSHTSQYLCASRFRTPTRIHNSPLHFGNGTRLTVT.

The chain joins TRBV5-5 to TRBJ2-2; 11 bases align to TRBD2. The CDR3 length is 16 residues. V lost 4 bases, J lost 8 bases, and 10 bases stayed unmatched. Germline loops: CDR1 SGHKS, CDR2 YYEKEE (reference sequence). The chain's CDR3 is CASSPTSGRLGGELFF. CDR3 coding DNA: TGTGCCAGCAGCCCAACTAGCGGGAGACTTGGTGGGGAGCTGTTTTTT.

The V gene is TRBV3-1 (or the pseudogene TRBV3-2), the J gene TRBJ2-1, with 9 bases fitting TRBD2. Germline V gives CDR1 LGHDT, CDR2 YNNKEL (reference sequence). CDR3 length equals 15 residues. V lost 5 bases, J lost 4 bases, and 6 bases stayed unmatched. CDR3 DNA sequence: TGTGCCAGCAGCACCGTGACTAGCGGATACAATGAGCAGTTCTTC. Translated: CASSTVTSGYNEQFF.

This clone was observed once. Different DNA sequences within this sample yield the same CDR3. V is TRBV20-1 and J is TRBJ1-5; D might be TRBD1 (6 bases). Trimming shortened V by 3 bases and J by 2 bases, and 8 bases separated the two germline ends. CDR1 and CDR2 from the germline V gene are DFQATT and SNEGSKA (reference sequence). CDR3 size: 13 residues. The CDR3 region has the DNA TGCAGTGCTAGTTCAGGGGGCAATCAGCCCCAGCATTTT. Protein sequence: CSASSGGNQPQHF.

The chain uses TRBV7-9 and TRBJ2-3; D uncertain. The CDR3 is made up of 14 amino acids. Trimming removed 4 bases at V and 4 bases at J, with 12 bases between. The V gene's germline CDR1 is SEHNR and CDR2 FQNEAQ (reference sequence). The CDR3 DNA is TGTGCCAGCAGCTCCCGACTTGGGGCAGATACGCAGTATTTT. Its translation: CASSSRLGADTQYF.

V and J are TRBV5-6 and TRBJ2-6; D possibly corresponds to TRBD2 (5 bases). The germline V and J ends were trimmed by 0 bases and 0 bases, with 10 bases remaining between them. The CDR3 spans 17 residues. Germline CDR1 is SGHDT and CDR2 is YYEEEE. As DNA, the CDR3 is TGTGCCAGCAGCTTGGGCCCGGGGAACTCTGGGGCCAACGTCCTGACTTTC. This translates into CASSLGPGNSGANVLTF.

The J gene is TRBJ1-5, the V gene TRBV27, with TRBD1 matching 9 bases. In germline, CDR1 is MNHEY, CDR2 SMNVEV (reference sequence). The junction had 3 bases not matched to a gene; V was cut back by 2 bases and J by 4 bases. This CDR3 has 15 amino acids. The CDR3 region is CASSLRTGVNQPQHF. CDR3 DNA: TGTGCCAGCAGTTTACGGACAGGGGTGAATCAGCCCCAGCATTTT.

This chain connects TRBV2 to TRBJ2-5; possibly TRBD1 or TRBD2 for D (6 bases each). The CDR3 is made up of 14 amino acids. The germline CDR1 and CDR2 sequences are SNHLY and FYNNEI. V was pared by 7 bases and J by 5 bases, with 17 bases between. CDR3: CASTGAGTGETQYF. Here the CDR3 DNA reads TGTGCCAGCACGGGAGCGGGTACAGGGGAGACCCAGTACTTC.

The CDR3 here is CASSLGTEGNTIYF. The CDR3, as DNA: TGTGCCAGCAGTTTAGGGACAGAAGGAAACACCATATATTTT. The gene calls are TRBV28 and TRBJ1-3; 7 nucleotides align to TRBD1. This CDR3 contains 14 residues. The J segment lost 4 bases and the V segment lost 2 bases, leaving 2 bases of the junction unmatched. The germline V gene has CDR1 MDHEN and CDR2 SYDVKM.

There are a few counts of this clone. The chain recombines TRBV5-6 with TRBJ1-2, with D unclear. The CDR3 runs to 18 residues. The V end was cut by 0 bases, the J end by 0 bases, with 18 bases between. From germline, CDR1 is SGHDT and CDR2 YYEEEE. The CDR3 region has the DNA TGTGCCAGCAGCTTGGGCGAACTTAGGAGGCAACCTAACTATGGCTACACCTTC. Encoded protein: CASSLGELRRQPNYGYTF.

CDR3 sequence: CASRDRPLNTEAFF. In nucleotides, the CDR3 is TGTGCCAGTAGGGACAGACCTCTGAACACTGAAGCTTTCTTT. V gene TRBV19 combines with J gene TRBJ1-1; tentatively, D is TRBD1 (6 bases). This CDR3 is 14 amino acids long. With 6 bases removed from V and 0 bases from J, the gap between germline ends came to 11 bases. Germline V gene lookup returns CDR1 LNHDA and CDR2 SQIVND (reference sequence).

The genes are TRBV3-1 (or the pseudogene TRBV3-2) and TRBJ2-2; D possibly corresponds to TRBD1 (6 bases). This CDR3 comprises 15 residues. From germline, CDR1 is LGHDT and CDR2 YNNKEL (reference sequence). The V end lost 0 bases, the J end lost 4 bases, and 9 bases lay between the germline ends. The CDR3: CASSQEGQSTGELFF. CDR3 in DNA: TGTGCCAGCAGCCAAGAAGGACAGTCCACCGGGGAGCTGTTTTTT.

The V gene is TRBV27, the J gene TRBJ1-1, with 8 bases lining up with TRBD1. V was clipped by 6 bases and J by 0 bases; unmatched bases: 6. CDR3 length: 15 amino acids. Germline V gives CDR1 MNHEY, CDR2 SMNVEV (reference sequence). CDR3 in amino acids: CASRPHRGMNTEAFF. In DNA, the CDR3 is TGTGCCAGCAGACCTCACAGGGGGATGAACACTGAAGCTTTCTTT.

The chain couples TRBV27 to TRBJ2-7; TRBD2 matches 11 bases. The germline gives CDR1 MNHEY, CDR2 SMNVEV (reference sequence). CDR3 size: 15 residues. The J segment lost 8 bases and the V segment lost 6 bases, leaving 12 bases of the junction unmatched. The CDR3 DNA follows: TGTGCCAGCAGCCCAGGGACTAGCGGTGATAAGAAGCAGTACTTC. Translation: CASSPGTSGDKKQYF.

This rearrangement joins TRBV23-1 to TRBJ2-3; D is unresolved. TRBV23-1 is an open reading frame, and its role is uncertain. Trimming took 2 bases from V and 8 from J, leaving 23 bases between them. The CDR3 covers 17 residues. The CDR3 nucleotides are TGCGCCAGCAGTCAAATTGTTTACTATCTCGAGATTGGTACGCAGTATTTT. Its translation: CASSQIVYYLEIGTQYF.

The CDR3 bases are TGTGCCATCGGACGCGACTCCTACGAGCAGTACTTC. Residues: CAIGRDSYEQYF. The chain uses TRBV10-3 and TRBJ2-7; no definite D call. Germline lookup yields CDR1 ENHRY and CDR2 SYGVKD. The V end was cut by 8 bases, the J end by 0 bases, with 8 bases between. The CDR3 length is 12 residues.

This rearrangement joins TRBV7-9 to TRBJ2-4, with a possible D match to TRBD1 (6 bases). Per germline, CDR1 SEHNR and CDR2 FQNEAQ (reference sequence). Trimming removed 2 bases from V and 8 bases from J, with 10 bases in between. The CDR3 is made up of 13 amino acids. The CDR3 DNA sequence: TGTGCCAGCAGCTTATGGGGGCGCGACATTCAGTACTTC. This codes for CASSLWGRDIQYF.

The chain uses TRBV15 and TRBJ2-3; no reliable D call. The CDR3 covers 13 residues. V was clipped by 3 bases and J by 4 bases, with 8 bases between them. Germline CDR1 is LNHNV and CDR2 is YYDKDF (reference sequence). The CDR3 DNA reads TGTGCCACCAGCAGTGCCCCCGCAGATACGCAGTATTTT. This codes for CATSSAPADTQYF.

V usage is TRBV28 and J usage is TRBJ2-3; 7 nucleotides align to TRBD2. With V trimmed by 5 bases and J by 2 bases, 7 bases remained unmatched. Germline CDR1 reads MDHEN; CDR2 reads SYDVKM. This CDR3 is 15 amino acids long. CDR3 in amino acids: CASSRAGATTDTQYF. CDR3 nucleotide sequence: TGTGCCAGCAGTAGGGCGGGAGCCACCACAGATACGCAGTATTTT. Using reference TRBV28 and TRBJ2-3 for the parts outside the CDR3, the full variable domain is DVKVTQSSRYLVKRTGEKVFLECVQDMDHENMFWYRQDPGLGLRLIYFSYDVKMKEKGDIPEGYSVSREKKERFSLILESASTNQTSMYLCASSRAGATTDTQYFGPGTRLTVL.

V usage is TRBV6-2 or TRBV6-3 and J usage is TRBJ2-7; 7 bases align to TRBD1. Germline CDR1 and CDR2: MNHEY and SVGEGT. Trimming took 3 bases from V and 1 from J; bases not matched to a gene: 6. CDR3 length equals 15 residues. CDR3 residues: CASSYRQGGSYEQYF. CDR3 DNA sequence: TGTGCCAGCAGTTATCGACAGGGTGGTTCCTACGAGCAGTACTTC.

This clone was seen just once. V usage is TRBV15 and J usage is TRBJ1-2, with TRBD1 identical over 9 bases. In germline, CDR1 is LNHNV, CDR2 YYDKDF (reference sequence). This CDR3 contains 16 residues. The J segment lost 2 bases and the V segment lost 3 bases, leaving 7 bases of the junction unmatched. In DNA, the CDR3 is TGTGCCACCAGCAGTGGACCGGGACAGGGAAACTATGGCTACACCTTC. Residues: CATSSGPGQGNYGYTF.